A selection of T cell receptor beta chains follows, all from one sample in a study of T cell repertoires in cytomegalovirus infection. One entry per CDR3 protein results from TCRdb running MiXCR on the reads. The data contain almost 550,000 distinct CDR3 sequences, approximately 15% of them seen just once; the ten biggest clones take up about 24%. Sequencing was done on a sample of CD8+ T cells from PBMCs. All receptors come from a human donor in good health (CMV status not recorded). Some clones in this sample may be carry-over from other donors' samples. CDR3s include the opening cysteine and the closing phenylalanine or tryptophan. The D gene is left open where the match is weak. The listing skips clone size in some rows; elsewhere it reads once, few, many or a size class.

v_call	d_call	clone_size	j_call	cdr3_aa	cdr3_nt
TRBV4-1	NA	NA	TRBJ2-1	CASSQDSTESSYNEQFF	TGCGCCAGCAGCCAAGATTCCACGGAGAGCTCCTACAATGAGCAGTTCTTC
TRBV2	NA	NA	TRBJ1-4	CASSEEAIETNEKLFF	TGTGCCAGCAGTGAGGAGGCAATCGAAACTAATGAAAAACTGTTTTTT
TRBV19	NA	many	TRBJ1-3	CASTTSRASRGNTIYF	TGTGCCAGTACCACCTCAAGGGCCTCGAGAGGAAACACCATATATTTT
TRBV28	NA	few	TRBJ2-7	CASRAPAGLVYEQYF	TGTGCCAGCCGGGCCCCCGCAGGCTTGGTCTACGAGCAGTACTTC
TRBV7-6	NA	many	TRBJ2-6	CASSTNRGLSGANVLTF	TGTGCCAGCAGCACGAACAGGGGACTCTCTGGGGCCAACGTCCTGACTTTC
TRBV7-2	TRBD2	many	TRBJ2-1	CASSPQPGLGGNEQFF	TGTGCCAGCAGCCCCCAACCGGGACTAGGGGGCAATGAGCAGTTCTTC
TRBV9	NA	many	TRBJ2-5	CASSVEGRGVQETQYF	TGTGCCAGCAGCGTAGAGGGGCGGGGAGTCCAAGAGACCCAGTACTTC
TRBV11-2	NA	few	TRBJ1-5	CASSLAAGGQPQHF	TGTGCCAGCAGCTTAGCGGCCGGGGGTCAGCCCCAGCATTTT
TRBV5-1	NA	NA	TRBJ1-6	CASSLVLAGVWNSPLHF	TGCGCCAGCAGCTTGGTTTTGGCAGGGGTGTGGAATTCACCCCTCCACTTT
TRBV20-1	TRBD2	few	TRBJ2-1	CSAREFSGSYNEQFF	TGCAGTGCTAGAGAATTTAGCGGGTCCTACAATGAGCAGTTCTTC
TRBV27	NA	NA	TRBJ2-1	CASSLRPVGNEQFF	TGTGCCAGCAGTTTACGCCCCGTTGGCAATGAGCAGTTCTTC
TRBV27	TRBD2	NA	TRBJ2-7	CASSLGTSGQYERYF	TGTGCCAGCAGTCTCGGTACTAGCGGGCAATACGAGCGGTACTTC
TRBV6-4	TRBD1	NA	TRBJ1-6	CASLSVGTGGLSSYNSPLHF	TGTGCCAGCTTATCTGTCGGGACAGGGGGTTTAAGCTCCTATAATTCACCCCTCCACTTT
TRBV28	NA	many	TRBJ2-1	CASSTYQTSYNEQFF	TGTGCCAGCAGTACCTACCAAACCTCCTACAATGAGCAGTTCTTC
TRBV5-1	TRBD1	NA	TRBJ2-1	CASSIWTGEGYNEQFF	TGCGCCAGCAGCATCTGGACAGGGGAAGGCTACAATGAGCAGTTCTTC